Below, 17 T cell receptor beta chains from the same sample are listed, as sequenced in a study of blood T cell repertoires in COVID-19. The table came from immunoSEQ multiplex PCR; TCRdb's copy has only in-frame clones and leaves some out. The sample holds some 130,000 clones, more than 70% seen once. The source material was peripheral blood. The receptor source for this set is a man in his fifties or sixties with acute or convalescent COVID-19.

J is TRBJ1-1 and V is TRBV19; TRBD1 aligns across 7 bases. From germline, CDR1 is LNHDA and CDR2 SQIVND (reference sequence). V trimming: 3 bases; J trimming: 6 bases; junction bases outside the gene matches: 4. The CDR3 runs to 13 residues. CDR3 nucleotide sequence: TGTGCCAGTAGTATGGGCAGGGGGGCTGAAGCTTTCTTT. This translates into CASSMGRGAEAFF.

This clone was seen a single time. V usage is TRBV7-9 and J usage is TRBJ1-2, with 7 bases matching TRBD1. V lost 0 bases and J lost 4; bases outside the gene matches: 5. Germline-derived CDR1 and CDR2 are SEHNR and FQNEAQ (reference sequence). The CDR3 is made up of 15 amino acids. The CDR3 spells CASSLARDSLYGYTF. In nucleotides, the CDR3 is TGTGCCAGCAGCTTAGCCCGGGACAGCCTCTATGGCTACACCTTC.

This clone occurred once. The chain uses TRBV15 and TRBJ2-7; possibly TRBD2 for D (7 bases). V dropped 0 bases and J dropped 7 bases, with 13 bases sitting between them. Germline V CDR1 and CDR2: LNHNV, YYDKDF (reference sequence). The CDR3 length is 14 residues. CDR3 coding DNA: TGTGCCACCAGCAGAGAGGGGGGGGCGCGGGAGCAGTACTTC. Its translation: CATSREGGAREQYF.

CDR3 region: CASRSRSGGTDTQYF. For the CDR3, the DNA is TGCGCCAGCAGGTCCCGCAGTGGTGGCACAGATACGCAGTATTTT. The chain couples TRBV5-1 to TRBJ2-3, with D unresolved. Germline-derived CDR1 and CDR2 are SGHRS and YFSETQ. V lost 5 bases and J 1 base, leaving 14 bases between the germline ends. CDR3 length: 15 residues.

The CDR3 bases are TGTGCCAGCAGCTCAAGCTCCGAGCAGTACTTC. Protein product: CASSSSSEQYF. This chain uses TRBV28 with TRBJ2-7, with D hard to call. The ends were cut back, 6 bases at V and 6 bases at J, with 9 bases in the middle. CDR3 length: 11 residues. Germline loops: CDR1 MDHEN, CDR2 SYDVKM.

CDR3 nucleotide sequence: TGTGCCAGCAGCCGCCGGGACAGGGAAGCTTTCTTT. Translation gives CASSRRDREAFF. V gene TRBV3-1 (or the pseudogene TRBV3-2) combines with J gene TRBJ1-1, with 8 nucleotides matching TRBD1. Germline V gene sequence: CDR1 LGHDT, CDR2 YNNKEL (reference sequence). This CDR3 has 12 amino acids. V dropped 4 bases and J dropped 8; count of bases not matched to a gene: 3.

A single count supports this clone. The rearrangement links TRBV7-2 to TRBJ1-3; possible D gene TRBD1, 5 bases. The CDR3 extends over 16 amino acids. With 1 base removed from V and 8 bases from J, the gap between germline ends came to 18 bases. Germline lookup yields CDR1 SGHTA and CDR2 FQGNSA. For the CDR3, the DNA is TGTGCCAGCAGCTTAGATGTCAGGGCCCCGGTGGACACCATATATTTT. It specifies CASSLDVRAPVDTIYF.

The chain combines TRBV28 with TRBJ1-1; D gene uncertain. The CDR3 has 17 residues. Germline values: CDR1 MDHEN, CDR2 SYDVKM. Trimming cost V 7 bases and J 3 bases, with 24 bases left between them. The CDR3 region is CASNPPVGRTRDTEAFF. The CDR3 nucleotides read TGTGCCAGCAACCCACCGGTCGGGAGGACCCGGGACACTGAAGCTTTCTTT.

This chain uses TRBV5-1 with TRBJ2-1, with 14 bases matching TRBD2. The CDR3 spans 16 residues. V shed 2 bases and J 3 bases; nucleotides not matched to a gene: 1. Germline CDR1 is SGHRS and CDR2 is YFSETQ. The CDR3 here is CASSFGLAGGYNEQFF. The DNA of the CDR3 is TGCGCCAGCAGCTTCGGACTAGCGGGGGGCTACAATGAGCAGTTCTTC.

The V call is TRBV6-5, the J call TRBJ1-5; TRBD1 matches 7 bases. Germline V lookup: CDR1 MNHEY, CDR2 SVGAGI. Germline trimming cut 6 bases from V and 5 bases from J; bases unmatched to any gene: 7. The CDR3 has 14 residues. DNA for the CDR3: TGTGCCAGCAGGGAGACAGGGATCGATCAGCCCCAGCATTTT. This translates into CASRETGIDQPQHF.

This clone was detected a few times. The V call is TRBV29-1, the J call TRBJ1-1; TRBD1 might be the D (6 bases). The V gene's germline CDR1 is SQVTM and CDR2 ANQGSEA. V lost 8 bases and J lost 2, with 15 bases in between. The CDR3 spans 13 residues. The DNA for the CDR3 is TGCAGCTCCTCGACAGGTCTCAACACTGAAGCTTTCTTT. Protein product: CSSSTGLNTEAFF.

The chain recombines TRBV27 with TRBJ2-2; TRBD2 is a possible D gene (5 bases). This CDR3 is built from 13 residues. The germline gives CDR1 MNHEY, CDR2 SMNVEV (reference sequence). V lost 5 bases and J 4 bases, leaving 8 bases between the germline ends. CDR3 sequence (DNA): TGTGCCAGCAGTCGGACTCTCACCGGGGAGCTGTTTTTT. This sequence encodes CASSRTLTGELFF.

The rearrangement uses TRBV5-1 and TRBJ1-2; tentatively, D is TRBD1 (5 bases). CDR1 and CDR2 (germline): SGHRS, YFSETQ. V was trimmed by 3 bases and J by 8 bases, leaving 17 bases between them. The length of the CDR3 is 14 residues. The CDR3 sequence is CASSWIQGSGGYTF. The CDR3 DNA follows: TGCGCCAGCAGCTGGATCCAGGGTTCAGGGGGCTACACCTTC.

The gene calls are TRBV9 and TRBJ2-2; tentative D call: TRBD2 (5 bases). Germline V lookup: CDR1 SGDLS, CDR2 YYNGEE. The CDR3 consists of 15 residues. Trimming took off 0 bases at V and 1 base at J, with 7 bases between the two ends. This CDR3 is CASSVGRRNTGELFF. Written as DNA, the CDR3 is TGTGCCAGCAGCGTAGGGAGGAGGAACACCGGGGAGCTGTTTTTT.

This clone came up a few times. Other DNA sequences within the sample encode an identical CDR3. The chain carries TRBV18 and TRBJ1-2; no definite D call. CDR1 is KGHSH, CDR2 LQKENI, per germline. Trimming left V 3 bases short and J 4 bases short, with 12 bases between. The length of the CDR3 is 14 residues. CDR3 DNA sequence: TGTGCCAGCTCACCCCCAACCGGGAGCTATGGCTACACCTTC. Protein product: CASSPPTGSYGYTF.

J is TRBJ1-4 and V is TRBV28; D is unclear. In germline, CDR1 is MDHEN, CDR2 SYDVKM. The CDR3 loop spans 13 amino acids. V lost 3 bases to trimming and J lost 8 bases, with 10 bases between them. Here the CDR3 reads CASSFARREKLFF. For the CDR3, the DNA is TGTGCCAGCAGTTTTGCGAGGCGGGAAAAACTGTTTTTT. The full variable domain, completed using reference TRBV28 and TRBJ1-4, is DVKVTQSSRYLVKRTGEKVFLECVQDMDHENMFWYRQDPGLGLRLIYFSYDVKMKEKGDIPEGYSVSREKKERFSLILESASTNQTSMYLCASSFARREKLFFGSGTQLSVL.

This clone has a single count. The V and J genes are TRBV29-1 and TRBJ1-1, with TRBD1 as a possible D gene (5 bases). Germline loops: CDR1 SQVTM, CDR2 ANQGSEA. This CDR3 comprises 13 residues. The V end was cut by 5 bases, the J end by 4 bases, with 14 bases between. The CDR3 spells CSVFKGLFTEAFF. CDR3 DNA sequence: TGCAGCGTTTTCAAGGGACTGTTCACTGAAGCTTTCTTT.